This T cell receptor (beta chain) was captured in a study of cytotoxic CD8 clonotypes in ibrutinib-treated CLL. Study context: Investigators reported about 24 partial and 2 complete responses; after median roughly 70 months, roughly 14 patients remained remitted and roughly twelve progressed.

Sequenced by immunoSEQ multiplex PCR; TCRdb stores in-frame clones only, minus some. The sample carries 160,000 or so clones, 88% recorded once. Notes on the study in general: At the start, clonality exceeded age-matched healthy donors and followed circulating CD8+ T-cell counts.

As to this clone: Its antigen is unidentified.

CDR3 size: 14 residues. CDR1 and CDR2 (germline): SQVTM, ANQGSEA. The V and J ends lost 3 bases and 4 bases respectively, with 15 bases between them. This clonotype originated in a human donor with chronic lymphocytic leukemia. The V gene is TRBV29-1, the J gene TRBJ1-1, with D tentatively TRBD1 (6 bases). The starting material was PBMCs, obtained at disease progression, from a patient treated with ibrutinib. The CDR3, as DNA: TGCAGCGTTGATCCGGGGGGCTCTGGCACTGAAGCTTTCTTT. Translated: CSVDPGGSGTEAFF. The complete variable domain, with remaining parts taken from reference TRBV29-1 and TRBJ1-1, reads SAVISQKPSRDICQRGTSLTIQCQVDSQVTMMFWYRQQPGQSLTLIATANQGSEATYESGFVIDKFPISRPNLTFSTLTVSNMSPEDSSIYLCSVDPGGSGTEAFFGQGTRLTVV.